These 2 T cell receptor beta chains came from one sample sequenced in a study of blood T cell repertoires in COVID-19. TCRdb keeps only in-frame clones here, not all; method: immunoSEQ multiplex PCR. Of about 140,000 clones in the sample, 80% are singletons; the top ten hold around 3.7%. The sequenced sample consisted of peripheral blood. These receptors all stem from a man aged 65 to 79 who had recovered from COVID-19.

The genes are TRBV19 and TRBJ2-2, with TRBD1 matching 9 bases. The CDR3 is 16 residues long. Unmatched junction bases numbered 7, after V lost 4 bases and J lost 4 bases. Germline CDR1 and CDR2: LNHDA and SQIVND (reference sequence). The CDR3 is CASSRKTGGSTGELFF. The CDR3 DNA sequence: TGTGCCAGTAGTAGGAAGACAGGGGGTTCCACCGGGGAGCTGTTTTTT.

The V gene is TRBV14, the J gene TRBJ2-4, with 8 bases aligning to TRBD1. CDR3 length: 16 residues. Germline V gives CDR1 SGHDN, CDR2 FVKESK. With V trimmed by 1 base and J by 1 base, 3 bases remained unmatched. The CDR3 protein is CASSQGQGWAKNIQYF. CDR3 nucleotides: TGTGCCAGCAGCCAAGGACAGGGGTGGGCCAAAAACATTCAGTACTTC.